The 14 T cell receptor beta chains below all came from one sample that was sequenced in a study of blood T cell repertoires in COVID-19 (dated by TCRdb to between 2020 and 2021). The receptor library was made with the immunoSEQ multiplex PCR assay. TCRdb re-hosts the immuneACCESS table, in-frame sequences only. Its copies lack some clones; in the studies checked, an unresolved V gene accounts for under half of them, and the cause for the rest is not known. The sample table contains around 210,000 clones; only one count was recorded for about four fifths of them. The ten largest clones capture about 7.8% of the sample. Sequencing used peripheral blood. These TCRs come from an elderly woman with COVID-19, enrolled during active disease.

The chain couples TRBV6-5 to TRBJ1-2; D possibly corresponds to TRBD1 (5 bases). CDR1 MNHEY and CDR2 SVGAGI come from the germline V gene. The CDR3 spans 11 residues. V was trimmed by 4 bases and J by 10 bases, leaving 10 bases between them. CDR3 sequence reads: CASSSRDFYTF. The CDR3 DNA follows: TGTGCCAGCAGTTCCCGGGACTTCTACACCTTC.

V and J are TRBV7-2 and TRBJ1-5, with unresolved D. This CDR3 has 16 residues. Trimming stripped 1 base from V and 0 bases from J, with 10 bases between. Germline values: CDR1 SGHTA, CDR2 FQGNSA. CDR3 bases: TGTGCCAGCAGCTTAGAGGCGGCTTATAGCAATCAGCCCCAGCATTTT. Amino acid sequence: CASSLEAAYSNQPQHF.

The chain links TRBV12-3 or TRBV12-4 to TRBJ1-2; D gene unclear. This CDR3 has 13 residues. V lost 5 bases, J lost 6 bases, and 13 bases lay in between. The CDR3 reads CASSRLSRDGYTF. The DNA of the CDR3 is TGTGCCAGCAGTCGACTTTCCCGGGATGGCTACACCTTC.

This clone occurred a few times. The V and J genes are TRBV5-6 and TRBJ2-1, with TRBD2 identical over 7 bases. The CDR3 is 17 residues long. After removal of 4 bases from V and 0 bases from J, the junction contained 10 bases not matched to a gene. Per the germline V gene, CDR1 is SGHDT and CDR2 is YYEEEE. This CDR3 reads CASSPGSGALSYNEQFF. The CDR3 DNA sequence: TGTGCCAGCAGCCCAGGGAGCGGGGCCCTCTCCTACAATGAGCAGTTCTTC.

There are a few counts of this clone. The CDR3 DNA is TGTGCCAGTAATGAGGGTCGGGGGTTGAACACTGAAGCTTTCTTT. The encoded protein is CASNEGRGLNTEAFF. The rearrangement uses TRBV19 and TRBJ1-1; possibly TRBD1 for D (5 bases). Trimming removed 7 bases from V and 0 bases from J, with 15 bases in between. Germline V gene data show CDR1 as LNHDA and CDR2 as SQIVND (reference sequence). The CDR3 runs 15 residues.

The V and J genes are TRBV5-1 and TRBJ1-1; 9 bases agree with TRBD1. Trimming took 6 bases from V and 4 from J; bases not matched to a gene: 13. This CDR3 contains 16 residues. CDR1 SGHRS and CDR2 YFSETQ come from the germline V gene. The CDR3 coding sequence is TGCGCCAGCACCCCGCCGGGACAGGGAGGGAGCACTGAAGCTTTCTTT. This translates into CASTPPGQGGSTEAFF.

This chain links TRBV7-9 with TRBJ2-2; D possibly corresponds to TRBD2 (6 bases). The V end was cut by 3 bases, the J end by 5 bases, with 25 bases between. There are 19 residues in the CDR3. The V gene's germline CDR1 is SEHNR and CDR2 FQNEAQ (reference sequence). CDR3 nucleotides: TGTGCCAGCAGCTTTTGGGCTAGCGCGGTAGTAGGTGGAACCGGGGAGCTGTTTTTT. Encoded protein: CASSFWASAVVGGTGELFF.

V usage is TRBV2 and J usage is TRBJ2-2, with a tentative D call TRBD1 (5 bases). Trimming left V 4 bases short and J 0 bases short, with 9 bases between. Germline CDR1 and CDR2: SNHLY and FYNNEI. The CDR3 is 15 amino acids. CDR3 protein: CASSGQLANTGELFF. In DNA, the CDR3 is TGTGCCAGCAGTGGACAGCTCGCGAACACCGGGGAGCTGTTTTTT.

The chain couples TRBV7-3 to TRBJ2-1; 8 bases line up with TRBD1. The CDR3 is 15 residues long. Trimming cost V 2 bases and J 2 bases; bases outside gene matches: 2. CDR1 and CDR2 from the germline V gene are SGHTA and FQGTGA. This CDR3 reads CASSLGQGAYNEQFF. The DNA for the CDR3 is TGTGCCAGCAGCTTAGGACAGGGAGCCTACAATGAGCAGTTCTTC. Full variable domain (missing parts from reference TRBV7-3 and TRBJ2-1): GAGVSQTPSNKVTEKGKYVELRCDPISGHTALYWYRQSLGQGPEFLIYFQGTGAADDSGLPNDRFFAVRPEGSVSTLKIQRTERGDSAVYLCASSLGQGAYNEQFFGPGTRLTVL.

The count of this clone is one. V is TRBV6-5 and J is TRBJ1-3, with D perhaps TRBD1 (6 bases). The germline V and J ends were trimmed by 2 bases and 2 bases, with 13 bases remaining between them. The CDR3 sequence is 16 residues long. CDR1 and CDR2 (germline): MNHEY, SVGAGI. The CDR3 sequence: CASSYVGGAAGNTIYF. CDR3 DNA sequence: TGTGCCAGCAGTTACGTAGGGGGGGCTGCTGGAAACACCATATATTTT.

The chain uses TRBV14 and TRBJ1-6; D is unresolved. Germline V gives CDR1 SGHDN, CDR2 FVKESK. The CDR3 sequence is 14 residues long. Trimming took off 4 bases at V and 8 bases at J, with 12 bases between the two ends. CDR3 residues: CASSLTPGHSPLHF. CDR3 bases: TGTGCCAGCAGCCTAACGCCAGGCCATTCACCCCTCCACTTT.

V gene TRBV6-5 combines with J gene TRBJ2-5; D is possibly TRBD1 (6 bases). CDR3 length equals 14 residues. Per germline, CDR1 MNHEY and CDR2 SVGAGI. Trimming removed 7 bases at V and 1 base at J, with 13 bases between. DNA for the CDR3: TGTGCCAGCACCCTAGGACAGATCCAAGAGACCCAGTACTTC. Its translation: CASTLGQIQETQYF.

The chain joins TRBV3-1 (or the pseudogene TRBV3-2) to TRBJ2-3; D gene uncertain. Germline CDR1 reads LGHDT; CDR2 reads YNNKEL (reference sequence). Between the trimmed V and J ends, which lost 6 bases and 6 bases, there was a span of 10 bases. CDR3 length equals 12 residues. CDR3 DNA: TGTGCCAGCAGTCCCCTCGGGGATACGCAGTATTTT. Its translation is CASSPLGDTQYF.

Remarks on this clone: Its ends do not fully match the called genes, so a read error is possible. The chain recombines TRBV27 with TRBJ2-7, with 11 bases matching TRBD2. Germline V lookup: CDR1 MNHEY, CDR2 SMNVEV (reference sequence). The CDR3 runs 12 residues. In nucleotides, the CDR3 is TGTGCCAGCAGTTCGCGACTAGCGGGAATGTTGTTC. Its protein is CASSSRLAGMLF.